This T cell receptor (beta chain) was profiled in a study of blood T cell repertoires in COVID-19. Study background: Sites in the United States, Italy and Spain provided acute and convalescent COVID-19 samples.

Sequenced by immunoSEQ multiplex PCR; TCRdb stores in-frame clones only, minus some. The sample has about 400,000 clones, around 90% seen once. V lost 2 bases, J lost 8 bases, and 13 bases stayed unmatched. The CDR3 runs to 16 residues. Germline V gene lookup returns CDR1 SGHTA and CDR2 FQGNSA. Cohort allocation depended upon clinical history that participants reported. The sequence came from a woman between 18 and 29 years old with acute COVID-19. Sequencing was carried out using PBMCs or T cells enriched from blood (not recorded which). The rearrangement uses TRBV7-2 and TRBJ1-2; the match to TRBD1 covers 8 bases. The CDR3 spells CASSLMQGAQNWGYTF. CDR3 coding DNA: TGTGCCAGCAGCTTAATGCAGGGGGCTCAGAACTGGGGCTACACCTTC.